A single sample is the source of the 23 T cell receptor beta chains below, sequenced in a study of blood T cell repertoires in COVID-19. Here immunoSEQ multiplex PCR was the method, and the copy in TCRdb shows in-frame clones only, minus some. The table lists about 98,000 clones, roughly 86% of them singletons. The sample comprised peripheral blood. The receptor source for this set is a man aged 45-65 years with acute or convalescent COVID-19.

The sample holds a few counts of this clone. This chain uses TRBV7-3 with TRBJ2-2; TRBD1 matches 10 bases. V lost 5 bases, J lost 5 bases, and 5 bases stayed unmatched. Looked up from germline, CDR1 is SGHTA and CDR2 is FQGTGA. The CDR3 consists of 15 residues. The CDR3 bases are TGTGCCAGCAGCCGGGACAGGGGTGGGACCGGGGAGCTGTTTTTT. Its translation is CASSRDRGGTGELFF.

This chain uses TRBV6-5 with TRBJ2-1; D remains ambiguous. CDR3 length equals 14 residues. The V end was cut by 7 bases, the J end by 4 bases, with 14 bases between. Per the germline V gene, CDR1 is MNHEY and CDR2 is SVGAGI. The CDR3 coding sequence is TGTGCCAGCATGCCGAACGGTCGTTACAATGAGCAGTTCTTC. Protein sequence: CASMPNGRYNEQFF.

The chain has TRBV29-1 and TRBJ1-1; D may be TRBD1 (6 bases). Germline assignment: CDR1 SQVTM and CDR2 ANQGSEA. CDR3 length equals 14 residues. Trimming left V 0 bases short and J 10 bases short, with 18 bases between. The CDR3: CSVEDGYRARGAFF. CDR3 DNA: TGCAGCGTTGAAGATGGGTATAGGGCCAGGGGAGCTTTCTTT.

V usage is TRBV7-9 and J usage is TRBJ1-1, with D uncertain. V was shortened by 2 bases and J by 6 bases, with 10 bases between the two germline ends. The CDR3 spans 13 residues. CDR1 is SEHNR and CDR2 is FQNEAQ in the germline V gene (reference sequence). In DNA form, the CDR3 reads TGTGCCAGCAGCTTATTTGGGCTCGCTGAAGCTTTCTTT. Amino acid sequence: CASSLFGLAEAFF.

The count of this clone is one. The chain joins TRBV3-1 (or the pseudogene TRBV3-2) to TRBJ2-7; D is possibly TRBD1 (7 bases). The germline CDR1 and CDR2 sequences are LGHDT and YNNKEL (reference sequence). The CDR3 runs to 16 residues. Trimming took off 0 bases at V and 0 bases at J, with 12 bases between the two ends. The CDR3 DNA reads TGTGCCAGCAGCCAAGAGGGGGGACAGAGCTCCTACGAGCAGTACTTC. Translating gives CASSQEGGQSSYEQYF.

The chain combines TRBV10-3 with TRBJ1-3; maybe TRBD1 (5 bases). This CDR3 comprises 15 residues. Germline V lookup: CDR1 ENHRY, CDR2 SYGVKD. Trimming removed 3 bases at V and 0 bases at J, with 9 bases between. CDR3 bases: TGTGCCATCAGTGACAGGGCCTACTCTGGAAACACCATATATTTT. Translation: CAISDRAYSGNTIYF.

The chain links TRBV5-1 to TRBJ2-7; D might be TRBD2 (5 bases). This CDR3 spans 12 amino acids. CDR1 and CDR2 from the germline V gene are SGHRS and YFSETQ. Trimming left V 1 base short and J 6 bases short, with 8 bases between. CDR3 protein: CASSLPSSEQYF. The CDR3 nucleotides are TGCGCCAGCAGCTTGCCTAGCAGCGAGCAGTACTTC.

This clone has more than one count but fewer than ten. This chain uses TRBV4-1 with TRBJ2-5, with 9 bases fitting TRBD2. Germline V gene lookup returns CDR1 MGHRA and CDR2 YSYEKL. The CDR3 runs to 15 residues. The trim removed 2 bases at V and 5 bases at J, leaving 6 bases unmatched. CDR3 in DNA: TGCGCCAGCAGCCAATTAGCGGGAGAGGGGGAGACCCAGTACTTC. Amino acid sequence: CASSQLAGEGETQYF.

This clone is a singleton in its sample. The chain uses TRBV29-1 and TRBJ2-3; 10 bases agree with TRBD2. CDR1 and CDR2 (germline): SQVTM, ANQGSEA. V lost 4 bases, J lost 0 bases, and 1 base stayed unmatched. CDR3 length: 14 residues. As DNA, the CDR3 is TGCAGCGTTGTACTAGCGGGGAGCACAGATACGCAGTATTTT. Translated, it gives CSVVLAGSTDTQYF.

The genes are TRBV19 and TRBJ1-2, with D unclear. In germline, CDR1 is LNHDA, CDR2 SQIVND (reference sequence). V was shortened by 8 bases and J by 8 bases, with 15 bases between the two germline ends. The CDR3 consists of 12 residues. The CDR3 region has the DNA TGTGCCAGTCATAGTGGAGGGAGCGGCTACACCTTC. Translation: CASHSGGSGYTF.

The V gene is TRBV3-1 (or the pseudogene TRBV3-2), the J gene TRBJ1-3; no reliable D call. Looked up from germline, CDR1 is LGHDT and CDR2 is YNNKEL (reference sequence). The CDR3 loop spans 12 amino acids. V shed 0 bases and J shed 8 bases, with 5 bases lying between them. CDR3 nucleotides: TGTGCCAGCAGCCAAGAGAGTCACACCATATATTTT. This codes for CASSQESHTIYF.

This clone was picked up one time. This chain uses TRBV30 with TRBJ1-5; a weak D match, TRBD1 (6 bases). The V gene lost 3 bases and the J gene lost 0 bases, with 15 bases spanning the gap. The CDR3 covers 16 residues. CDR1 and CDR2 from the germline V gene are GTSNPN and SVGIG (reference sequence). Here the CDR3 DNA reads TGTGCCTGGAGGCCCCAGGGGTATTTTAGCAATCAGCCCCAGCATTTT. The encoded protein is CAWRPQGYFSNQPQHF.

V is TRBV6-2 or TRBV6-3 and J is TRBJ2-2; 9 bases agree with TRBD2. Germline V gives CDR1 MNHEY, CDR2 SVGEGT. The V gene end was trimmed by 4 bases and the J gene end by 2 bases; junction bases not matched to a gene: 2. The CDR3 spans 15 residues. CDR3 bases: TGTGCCAGCAGTTTTAGCGGGAGAAACACCGGGGAGCTGTTTTTT. Residues: CASSFSGRNTGELFF.

The chain is built from TRBV10-3 and TRBJ2-1, with 7 bases fitting TRBD2. V gave up 1 base and J gave up 3 bases; unmatched junction bases: 3. This CDR3 has 15 residues. Germline V gene lookup returns CDR1 ENHRY and CDR2 SYGVKD. CDR3 in amino acids: CAISELLASYNEQFF. The CDR3 DNA reads as TGTGCCATCAGTGAGTTACTAGCGAGCTACAATGAGCAGTTCTTC.

CDR3 protein: CASREGQGLLEQYF. CDR3 in DNA: TGCGCCAGCAGGGAGGGACAGGGTCTACTCGAGCAGTACTTC. The V and J genes are TRBV5-1 and TRBJ2-7; 9 bases agree with TRBD1. Looked up from germline, CDR1 is SGHRS and CDR2 is YFSETQ. There are 14 residues in the CDR3. The trim removed 5 bases at V and 6 bases at J, leaving 9 bases unmatched.

The chain recombines TRBV19 with TRBJ1-1; 10 nucleotides agree with TRBD1. The CDR3 has 16 residues. Germline-derived CDR1 and CDR2 are LNHDA and SQIVND (reference sequence). With V trimmed by 6 bases and J by 4 bases, 11 bases remained unmatched. CDR3 nucleotides: TGTGCCAGTAGCTCTCTACCGGGACAGGGGTCCACTGAAGCTTTCTTT. It yields the protein CASSSLPGQGSTEAFF.

This clone showed up just once. V gene TRBV11-2 combines with J gene TRBJ2-1; 9 bases are a match to TRBD2. CDR1 and CDR2 from the germline V gene are SGHAT and FQNNGV. The length of the CDR3 is 15 residues. The ends lost 1 base at V and 4 bases at J; junction bases unmatched: 2. The CDR3 nucleotides read TGTGCCAGCAGCTTAGGACTAGCGGCTTACAATGAGCAGTTCTTC. Translating it yields CASSLGLAAYNEQFF.

This chain uses TRBV19 with TRBJ1-1, with 7 nucleotides matching TRBD1. The germline V gene has CDR1 LNHDA and CDR2 SQIVND (reference sequence). CDR3 length equals 14 residues. V lost 1 base to trimming and J lost 5 bases; unmatched junction nucleotides: 4. The CDR3 is CASSIADRRTEAFF. CDR3 coding DNA: TGTGCCAGTAGTATAGCGGACAGGCGAACTGAAGCTTTCTTT.

This chain joins TRBV19 and TRBJ1-1; 9 bases fit TRBD1. Looked up from germline, CDR1 is LNHDA and CDR2 is SQIVND (reference sequence). With V trimmed by 7 bases and J by 5 bases, 20 bases remained unmatched. This CDR3 region has 18 residues. In DNA form, the CDR3 reads TGTGCCAGTAAGGACCACTCTGGGACAGGGTATGGCAGAACTGAAGCTTTCTTT. It translates to CASKDHSGTGYGRTEAFF.

The genes are TRBV2 and TRBJ1-5; D is possibly TRBD1 (5 bases). V lost 6 bases, J lost 10 bases, and 10 bases lay in between. CDR1 is SNHLY, CDR2 FYNNEI, per germline. The CDR3 sequence is 11 residues long. The CDR3 DNA reads TGTGCCAGCAGCCAAAGGGGTCCCCAGCATTTT. Protein: CASSQRGPQHF.

This clone is a singleton in its sample. CDR3 DNA: TGTGCCAGCAGGGAGGGACAGGGCGGAGGGGGCTACACCTTC. As protein: CASREGQGGGGYTF. The chain links TRBV27 to TRBJ1-2, with 9 bases identical to TRBD1. Germline CDR1 MNHEY, CDR2 SMNVEV (reference sequence). J lost 8 bases, V lost 6 bases, and 10 bases had no gene match. The CDR3 runs 14 residues.

The chain joins TRBV29-1 to TRBJ2-3; a weak D match, TRBD1 (7 bases). The CDR3 contains 15 residues. V lost 3 bases and J lost 2, with 15 bases in between. Germline V lookup: CDR1 SQVTM, CDR2 ANQGSEA. The CDR3 sequence is CSVDGRGATTDTQYF. In DNA form, the CDR3 reads TGCAGCGTTGATGGCAGGGGGGCTACCACAGATACGCAGTATTTT.

J is TRBJ2-1 and V is TRBV7-3; 9 bases match TRBD2. This CDR3 is built from 16 residues. Germline values: CDR1 SGHTA, CDR2 FQGTGA. Trimming at V came to 5 bases and at J to 1 base, leaving 6 bases not matched to a gene. In DNA form, the CDR3 reads TGTGCCAGCAGCCTGATAGCGGGAGAATCCTACAATGAGCAGTTCTTC. It is translated as CASSLIAGESYNEQFF.